Following are 15 T cell receptor beta chains from one sample sequenced in a study of T cells expressing NK-cell markers. TCRdb re-called the 5' RACE reads and shows each CDR3 protein once, DNA omitted. The table lists about 140,000 distinct CDR3 sequences. Sequencing input: blood T cells: a sorted CD56 or NKG2C T cell subset, CD4+ or CD8+ T cells, or bulk PBMC T cells (not recorded which). The receptors come from a man aged 18 to 29 in good health.

This chain uses TRBV7-9 with TRBJ2-1; TCRdb names TRBD1, which stays unverified in the absence of DNA. Per germline, CDR1 SEHNR and CDR2 FQNEAQ (reference sequence). CDR3 length equals 11 residues. The CDR3 region is CASSNRVEQFF.

The rearrangement uses TRBV19 and TRBJ2-7; no DNA is available, so the TRBD1 call from TCRdb remains unchecked. CDR3 length: 14 amino acids. Germline lookup yields CDR1 LNHDA and CDR2 SQIVND (reference sequence). CDR3 region: CASSKPDRVYEQYF.

The gene calls are TRBV6-1 and TRBJ2-7; TCRdb's D call of TRBD2 is untestable without DNA. Per the germline V gene, CDR1 is MNHNS and CDR2 is SASEGT. The CDR3 is 15 amino acids. The CDR3 sequence is CASSPSGRAGNEQYF.

V usage is TRBV25-1 and J usage is TRBJ2-2. Germline V lookup: CDR1 MGHDK, CDR2 SYGVNS. This CDR3 spans 15 amino acids. CDR3 in amino acids: CASSEYGSSAGELFF.

The genes are TRBV6-2 or TRBV6-3 and TRBJ2-3; TCRdb returns TRBD1, unconfirmable since there is no DNA. Germline loops: CDR1 MNHEY, CDR2 SVGEGT. The CDR3 has 13 residues. CDR3 in amino acids: CASSPGGSDTQYF.

The V call is TRBV12-3 or TRBV12-4, the J call TRBJ2-2; TCRdb's D call, TRBD1, is unchecked because there is no DNA. The CDR3 sequence is 15 residues long. CDR3 in amino acids: CASSPSEPNTGELFF.

The rearrangement links TRBV27 to TRBJ2-7; TCRdb reports TRBD2, a call that lacks DNA to check it against. CDR3 length: 15 residues. Germline V lookup: CDR1 MNHEY, CDR2 SMNVEV (reference sequence). The CDR3 spells CASSPEGLAVVEQYF.

This sequence joins TRBV24-1 and TRBJ1-1; TCRdb proposes TRBD1, but this gene call is untestable without DNA. Germline V gene lookup returns CDR1 KGHDR and CDR2 SFDVKD. The CDR3 loop spans 12 amino acids. CDR3 sequence: CATSSGSTEAFF.

The chain carries TRBV5-5 and TRBJ2-7; TCRdb's D gene call, TRBD2, goes unchecked for lack of DNA. Germline lookup yields CDR1 SGHKS and CDR2 YYEKEE (reference sequence). This CDR3 contains 15 residues. This chain's CDR3 is CASSLTSGWPYEQYF.

The V and J genes are TRBV6-2 or TRBV6-3 and TRBJ2-5. CDR1 and CDR2 from the germline V gene are MNHEY and SVGEGT. The CDR3 covers 13 residues. CDR3 amino acids: CATHHLGSETQYF.

This chain links TRBV6-5 with TRBJ1-2; TCRdb designates TRBD1, a call that cannot be tested without DNA. CDR1 is MNHEY, CDR2 SVGAGI, per germline. The CDR3 sequence is 17 residues long. CDR3 sequence: CASSYSIHGTANYGYTF.

V usage is TRBV12-3 or TRBV12-4 and J usage is TRBJ2-2. This CDR3 is 11 amino acids long. CDR3 sequence: CATFTVGELFF.

The chain is built from TRBV12-3 or TRBV12-4 and TRBJ2-1; the D call of TRBD1 rests on TCRdb alone, since no DNA is present to check it. The CDR3 runs to 15 residues. This chain's CDR3 is CASSFEGATYNEQFF.

J is TRBJ2-6 and V is TRBV29-1; lacking DNA, the TRBD1 call made by TCRdb goes unchecked. The CDR3 extends over 14 amino acids. CDR1 and CDR2 from the germline V gene are SQVTM and ANQGSEA. The CDR3 spells CSARTVSGANVLTF. The full variable domain, with the rest looked up from reference TRBV29-1 and TRBJ2-6, is SAVISQKPSRDICQRGTSLTIQCQVDSQVTMMFWYRQQPGQSLTLIATANQGSEATYESGFVIDKFPISRPNLTFSTLTVSNMSPEDSSIYLCSARTVSGANVLTFGAGSRLTVL.

V is TRBV19 and J is TRBJ1-1; absent DNA, TCRdb's TRBD1 call cannot be checked. Germline-derived CDR1 and CDR2 are LNHDA and SQIVND (reference sequence). This CDR3 has 15 amino acids. CDR3 region: CASSILGGSNTEAFF.